This TCR beta chain was retrieved from a study of T cell responses to AZD1222 COVID-19 vaccine (dated by TCRdb to about 2021). With regard to the full study: AZD1222 recipients given second doses at about 4 weeks or at about 12 weeks were pooled, since spike-specific TCR depth and breadth were not found to differ between the two schedules. A total of 230 to 250 trial participants underwent TCR sequencing, of whom more than 200 had received two doses of AZD1222 and some 26 had received two doses of the MenACWY control vaccine. Trial participants were enrolled into age subgroups of 18-55, 56-69 and 70-plus years, which contained roughly 150, 30 and 60 TCR-sequenced participants, respectively. Paper-wide results and their limitations: A significant rise in spike-specific TCR breadth and depth was observed after two AZD1222 doses relative to day 0 and relative to MenACWY recipients. Epitopes outside the regions mutated in the B.1.351 and B.1.1.7 variants were reportedly recognized by nearly half of the unique spike-specific TCRs. No day 14 peak-response samples were available, so repertoires were characterized only after the peak T cell response. Conclusions about previously exposed vaccinees are limited, since just 6 or 7 AZD1222 recipients were seropositive for SARS-CoV-2 at baseline. The vaccine-associated CD4 TCRs covered the entire spike protein, and the dominant responses fell in regions 160-218 and 743-854. Participants were mostly white British and included more females than males, and it was suggested by the authors that clonal diversity may have been underestimated. The 56-69-year group was small, and its depth increase did not reach significance, likely because of low power.

CDR1 SGHDT and CDR2 YYEEEE were looked up in the germline V gene. Including the terminal cysteine and phenylalanine, the CDR3 comprises 14 residues. The sequence is cut down to CDR3 DNA, 42 bases in frame from base 1. Trimming removed 3 bases from V and 7 bases from J; the gene matches leave 6 bases unexplained. Details on this clone: No antigen is known for it. No base qualities exist here, and no much larger clone lies one base off it.

The CDR3 regions of human TCRbeta chains were analyzed by immunosequencing. Processing in the source paper ran as follows. TCRs in the repertoires were compared against a reference library of SARS-CoV-2-specific TCRs that had been generated with the MIRA antigen-specificity platform. Breadth was defined as the fraction of unique TCRs that were SARS-CoV-2-associated, and depth was defined as the fraction of total T cells that were SARS-CoV-2-associated. Using the MIRA data, every spike-specific TCR was mapped to the spike region that the TCR reacted to and assigned to either a CD4 or a CD8 class. Log10-transformed breadth and depth values were compared by one-way ANOVA with Sidak's multiple comparisons tests. This is the immuneACCESS table as TCRdb keeps it, with only in-frame sequences that have V and J called. A part of the clones is gone; compared with another copy, unresolved V genes explain less than half, and the rest is unexplained. That table is the source of V, J and clone size, and D and trimming were worked out from the DNA. This sample gives 120,000 or so clones in total; about 89% of them show up just once. Clones ranked in the top ten supply under 2% of the sample.

The sample's time point, from its label and the paper: baseline before first vaccination. The vaccinee samples were drawn from two UK trials, COV001 and COV002, one of which was a single-blind randomized controlled phase 2/3 trial testing AZD1222 (ChAdOx1 nCoV-19) in healthy adults. For TCRbeta chain sequencing, PBMC samples from trial participants were taken at day 0 and at day 28 after the second dose. This material consisted of peripheral blood, taken on day 0 of AZD1222 vaccination. The receptor's source is an adult in good health. Recombination joined TRBV5-6 with TRBJ1-5, with 8 bases in between that match TRBD1. The sequenced DNA: TGTGCCAGCAGCTATGGGACAGGTCGCCAGCCCCAGCATTTT. This encodes CASSYGTGRQPQHF. The reference TRBV5-6 and TRBJ1-5 proteins fill in what lies around the CDR3, so the full variable domain reads DAGVTQSPTHLIKTRGQQVTLRCSPKSGHDTVSWYQQALGQGPQFIFQYYEEEERQRGNFPDRFSGHQFPNYSSELNVNALLLGDSALYLCASSYGTGRQPQHFGDGTRLSIL.